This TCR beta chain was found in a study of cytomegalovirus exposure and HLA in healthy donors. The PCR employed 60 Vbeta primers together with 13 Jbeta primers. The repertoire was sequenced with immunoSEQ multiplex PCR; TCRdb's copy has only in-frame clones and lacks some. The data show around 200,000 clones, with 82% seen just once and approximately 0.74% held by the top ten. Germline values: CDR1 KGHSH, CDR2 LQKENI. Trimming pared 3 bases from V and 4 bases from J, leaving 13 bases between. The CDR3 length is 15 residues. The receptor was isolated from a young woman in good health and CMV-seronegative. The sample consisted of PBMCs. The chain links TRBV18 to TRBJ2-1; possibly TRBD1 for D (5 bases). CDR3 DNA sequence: TGTGCCAGCTCACCCGCGGCAGGGAATTACAATGAGCAGTTCTTC. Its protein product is CASSPAAGNYNEQFF.